This TCR beta chain was captured in a study of blood T cell repertoires in COVID-19. Study context: In each case, the material was cDNA or gDNA derived from T cells, B-cell-depleted T cells, or PBMCs.

Germline-derived CDR1 and CDR2 are SNHLY and FYNNEI. Trimming stripped 5 bases from V and 0 bases from J, with 20 bases between. This CDR3 contains 17 residues. In the authors' methods: The authors estimated nucleated cell counts from reference gene primer amplification. TCRdb's copy holds only in-frame clones and misses some; the assay was immunoSEQ multiplex PCR. V, J and clone size are taken as reported in that table, and D and trimming were inferred from the DNA itself. The table includes around 300,000 clones, nearly 90% detected once. Clinical history as reported by participants underpinned cohort assignment.

The sequence derives from a woman in her 30s who had recovered from COVID-19. The chain uses TRBV2 and TRBJ2-7; tentative D call: TRBD2 (5 bases). Sequencing input: PBMCs or T cells enriched from blood (not recorded which). In DNA, the CDR3 is TGTGCCAGCAGTCCTTATTCAGACCTGGACTTCTCCTACGAGCAGTACTTC. Translated: CASSPYSDLDFSYEQYF.